The source of this TCR beta chain is a study of cytomegalovirus exposure and HLA in healthy donors. Study as a whole: In a previous analysis, 117 million unique TCR beta sequences were found from 150 million to 200 million T cells. Findings of the study overall: It was reported in a later analysis that an Asian-associated ancestry cluster showed fewer N-insertions than the roughly 670-donor mean. Links to common viral pathogens appeared, in a later analysis, for several of the most significant clusters.

The PCR ran on 60 Vbeta and 13 Jbeta primers. Authors' methods: A later analysis tallied 80 million or so unique TCR beta chains, roughly 11 million of them shared. This table comes from immunoSEQ multiplex PCR, and its TCRdb copy is limited to in-frame clones, with some not included. V, J and clone size are taken as reported in that table, and D and trimming were inferred from the DNA itself. Of some 130,000 clones in the sample, 80% were seen once. CDR1 SGHDT and CDR2 YYEEEE come from the germline V gene. V dropped 3 bases and J dropped 3 bases, with 10 bases sitting between them. The CDR3 loop spans 13 amino acids. This clone showed up just a few times. The antigen is undetermined.

This TCR came from a man aged 25-40 years in good health and CMV-seronegative. The rearrangement links TRBV5-6 to TRBJ2-7; possibly TRBD2 for D (5 bases). The sequencing input was PBMCs. CDR3 DNA sequence: TGTGCCAGCAGCTCAAACCGGGGCTACGAGCAGTACTTC. This encodes CASSSNRGYEQYF.